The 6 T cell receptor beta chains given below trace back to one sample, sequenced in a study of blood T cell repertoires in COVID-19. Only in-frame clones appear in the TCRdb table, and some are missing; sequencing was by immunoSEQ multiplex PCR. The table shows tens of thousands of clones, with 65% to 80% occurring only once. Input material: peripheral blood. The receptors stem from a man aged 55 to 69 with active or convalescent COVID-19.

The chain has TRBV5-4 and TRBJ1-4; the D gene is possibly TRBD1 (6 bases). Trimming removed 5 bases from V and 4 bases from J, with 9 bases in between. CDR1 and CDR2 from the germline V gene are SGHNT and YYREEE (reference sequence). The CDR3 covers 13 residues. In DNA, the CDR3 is TGTGCCAGCAGGGACAGTTATAATGAAAAACTGTTTTTT. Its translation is CASRDSYNEKLFF.

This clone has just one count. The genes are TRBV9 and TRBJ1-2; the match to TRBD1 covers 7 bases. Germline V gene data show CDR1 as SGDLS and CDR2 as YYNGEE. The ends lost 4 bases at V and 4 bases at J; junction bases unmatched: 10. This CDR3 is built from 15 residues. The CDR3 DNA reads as TGTGCCAGCAGCCCCGAGTGGGACAGTAGCTATGGCTACACCTTC. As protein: CASSPEWDSSYGYTF.

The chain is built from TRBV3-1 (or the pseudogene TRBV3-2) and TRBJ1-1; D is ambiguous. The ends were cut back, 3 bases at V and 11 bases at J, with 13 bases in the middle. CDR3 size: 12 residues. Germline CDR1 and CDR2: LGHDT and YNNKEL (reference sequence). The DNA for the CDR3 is TGTGCCAGCAGCCATCCCTCAGGCAGGGCTTTCTTT. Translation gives CASSHPSGRAFF.

Written as DNA, the CDR3 is TGTGCCAGCAGCTTAGTAGGACAGCTTGAAGCTTTCTTT. The encoded protein is CASSLVGQLEAFF. This rearrangement joins TRBV7-2 to TRBJ1-1, with D possibly TRBD1 on 6 matching bases. V shed 1 base and J shed 7 bases, with 10 bases lying between them. Germline loops: CDR1 SGHTA, CDR2 FQGNSA. The length of the CDR3 is 13 residues.

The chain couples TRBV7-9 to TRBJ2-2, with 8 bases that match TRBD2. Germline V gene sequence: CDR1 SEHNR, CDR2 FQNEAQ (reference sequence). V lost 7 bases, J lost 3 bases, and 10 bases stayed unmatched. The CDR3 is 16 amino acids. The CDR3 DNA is TGTGCCAGCACCTCTATCGGGGGGGCCGACACCGGGGAGCTGTTTTTT. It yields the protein CASTSIGGADTGELFF.

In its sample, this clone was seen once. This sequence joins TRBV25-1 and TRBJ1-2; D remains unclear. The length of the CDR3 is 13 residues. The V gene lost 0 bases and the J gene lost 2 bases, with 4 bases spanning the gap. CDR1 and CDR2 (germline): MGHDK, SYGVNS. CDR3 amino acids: CASSEYRNYGYTF. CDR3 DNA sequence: TGTGCCAGCAGTGAATACAGGAACTATGGCTACACCTTC.